The clone carrying this TCR beta chain came up a few times. The CDR3 spans 14 residues. V dropped 8 bases and J dropped 10; count of bases not matched to a gene: 11. Germline V gene lookup returns CDR1 LNHDA and CDR2 SQIVND (reference sequence). Investigators prepared the TCR beta libraries by applying iRepertoire HTBI primers and Arm-PCR of CDR3 regions. A single record per CDR3 protein comes from TCRdb applying MiXCR to the multiplex PCR reads. The table lists 420,000 or so distinct CDR3 sequences, roughly a quarter of them singletons. The data originate from a study of regulatory T cells in long-lasting Graves disease. Sample time point: persistent/refractory GD, antithyroid drugs over 5 years with positive TRAb. The authors made the TCR library using RNA they extracted from PBMCs.

The chain employs TRBV19 and TRBJ1-1, with 12 bases matching TRBD1. The sample here was peripheral blood mononuclear cells (PBMCs), taken when the disease was refractory, from a patient treated with antithyroid drugs. The sequence was collected from a female donor with Graves disease. The CDR3 DNA sequence: TGTGCCAGTCTCCCGGGACAGGGGGCGGCTGGAGCTTTCTTT. Translation: CASLPGQGAAGAFF.